These T cell receptor beta chains were read from a single sample in a study of blood T cells in healthy people across ages. TCRdb analysed the 5' RACE reads with MiXCR anew, one entry per CDR3 protein. Found here are roughly 410,000 distinct CDR3 sequences, more than 45% of them singletons; the top ten hold approximately 51%. The sequenced material came from blood. The source is a man between 60 and 70 years old in good health. The CDR3 runs from the conserved cysteine through the conserved F or W. The D gene is left open where the match is weak. Not all rows give a size; the values are once, few, many and, for expanded clones, a class.

clone_size,v_call,j_call,d_call,cdr3_nt,cdr3_aa
few,TRBV15,TRBJ2-3,NA,TGTGCCACCAGCAGAGGACCCCTAGGGACGCAGTATTTT,CATSRGPLGTQYF
few,TRBV29-1,TRBJ2-1,NA,TGCAGCGTTGAGGGCAGGTACAATGAGCAGTTCTTC,CSVEGRYNEQFF
few,TRBV14,TRBJ2-1,NA,TGTGCCAGCAGCCAAGGGGGTGCCAATGAGCAGTTCTTC,CASSQGGANEQFF
NA,TRBV28,TRBJ2-7,TRBD2,TGTGCCAGCAGTTCTTCCTTGTCGGGTAGCGGGAGATTAGCCTACGAGCAGTACTTC,CASSSSLSGSGRLAYEQYF
NA,TRBV27,TRBJ2-5,TRBD2,TGTGCCAGCAGAACTCTAGCGGGACAAGAGACCCAGTACTTC,CASRTLAGQETQYF
NA,TRBV29-1,TRBJ2-1,TRBD2,TGCAGCGGTGGTGGGAGGGATCGTGAGCAGTTCTTC,CSGGGRDREQFF
NA,TRBV7-2,TRBJ2-3,TRBD2,TGTGCCAGCAGCTTATATGGCGGGAGGATGGATACGCAGTATTTT,CASSLYGGRMDTQYF
NA,TRBV7-9,TRBJ2-7,NA,TGTGCCAGCAGCCATCCAACTCGGGCGGGACCAACCTACGAGCAGTACTTC,CASSHPTRAGPTYEQYF
NA,TRBV15,TRBJ1-6,TRBD1,TGTGCCACCAGCAGAGTCGGACAGGGGAATTCACCCCTCCACTTT,CATSRVGQGNSPLHF
NA,TRBV6-6,TRBJ2-7,NA,TGTGCCAGCGGACCGGACTGGAGCTCCTACGAGCAGTACTTC,CASGPDWSSYEQYF
NA,TRBV20-1,TRBJ1-2,TRBD1,TGCAGTGCGACGACAGGGTATGGCTACACCTTC,CSATTGYGYTF
NA,TRBV29-1,TRBJ1-1,NA,TGCAGCGTTGGACAGCTTGAAGCTTTCTTT,CSVGQLEAFF
once,TRBV20-1,TRBJ2-1,NA,TGCAGTGCTACAGCAGGGGCCAATGAGCAGTTCTTC,CSATAGANEQFF
NA,TRBV7-8,TRBJ2-1,TRBD2,TGTGCCAGCAGCTTATCAGCGGGGGGGCTGGATGAGCAGTTCTTC,CASSLSAGGLDEQFF
NA,TRBV29-1,TRBJ2-7,TRBD2,TGCAGCGTTGAGGGGACTAGCGCCTCCTACGAGCAGTACTTC,CSVEGTSASYEQYF
NA,TRBV18,TRBJ2-7,NA,TGTGCCAGCTCACCATGGAAAGGTTACGAGCAGTACTTC,CASSPWKGYEQYF
NA,TRBV5-1,TRBJ2-3,TRBD1,TGCGCCAGCAGCATGACAGGGGCGAGCACAGATACGCAGTATTTT,CASSMTGASTDTQYF
NA,TRBV5-1,TRBJ1-1,TRBD1,TGCGCCAGCAGCTTACGGACAGGGCCGAACACTGAAGCTTTCTTT,CASSLRTGPNTEAFF
few,TRBV9,TRBJ2-1,TRBD1,TGTGCCAGCAGCGGGGACAGGGACAATGAGCAGTTCTTC,CASSGDRDNEQFF
NA,TRBV10-2,TRBJ2-5,NA,TGCGCCAGCAGTATAAGGGGAAGGAGAGAGACCCAGTACTTC,CASSIRGRRETQYF
NA,TRBV7-2,TRBJ2-1,NA,TGTGCCAGCAGCTTAACAACTACTGGTAATGAGCAGTTCTTC,CASSLTTTGNEQFF
few,TRBV25-1,TRBJ2-5,TRBD1,TGTGCCAGCAGGGGGACAGGGGGGGTCCAAGAGACCCAGTACTTC,CASRGTGGVQETQYF
many,TRBV20-1,TRBJ1-5,NA,TGCAGTGCTACTACCATCGATGGCAATCAGCCCCAGCATTTT,CSATTIDGNQPQHF
NA,TRBV6-2/TRBV6-3,TRBJ2-4,NA,TGTGCCAGCATCGAACAGGGAGCCTCTTCAGGAGAGCAGTACTTC,CASIEQGASSGEQYF
NA,TRBV20-1,TRBJ2-4,TRBD1,TGCAGTGCTCCAACTCCCGACAGGGATGACATTCAGTACTTC,CSAPTPDRDDIQYF
few,TRBV11-2,TRBJ2-7,NA,TGTGCCAGCAGCTTAGTAGCACCACCCTACGAGCAGTACTTC,CASSLVAPPYEQYF
NA,TRBV20-1,TRBJ2-1,NA,TGCAGTGCTAGAGACCAGACCCATGAGCAGTTCTTC,CSARDQTHEQFF
NA,TRBV10-3,TRBJ1-5,TRBD1,TGTGCCACCGGCAAGACAGGGAGGAATCAACCCCAGCATTTT,CATGKTGRNQPQHF
NA,TRBV15,TRBJ2-7,NA,TGTGCCACCAGCAGACTGGACAGCGCCTCCTACGAGCAGTACTTC,CATSRLDSASYEQYF
NA,TRBV20-1,TRBJ1-5,TRBD1,TGCAGTGCTAGAGGGCAGGGGGGCGGCAATCAGCCCCAGCATTTT,CSARGQGGGNQPQHF
NA,TRBV5-1,TRBJ1-2,TRBD1,TGCGCCAGCAGCGAAGGGTCTGGGACAGGGTACGGCTACACCTTC,CASSEGSGTGYGYTF
few,TRBV6-2/TRBV6-3,TRBJ2-4,TRBD2,TGTGCCAGCAGCAACGCGGGAGGGCTAAACATTCAGTACTTC,CASSNAGGLNIQYF
NA,TRBV6-2/TRBV6-3,TRBJ2-7,NA,TGTGCCAGCAGTTATTGGGACAACAAGGGAGAGCAGTACTTC,CASSYWDNKGEQYF
NA,TRBV7-2,TRBJ2-7,NA,TGTGCCAGCAGCCAGGGACATCCCCAGTACTTC,CASSQGHPQYF
once,TRBV12-3/TRBV12-4,TRBJ2-1,NA,TGTGCCAGCAGGCCGGACACTCAGTTCTTC,CASRPDTQFF
NA,TRBV5-6,TRBJ2-5,NA,TGTGCCAGCAGCTCCAACAGGGCAGAGACCCAGTACTTC,CASSSNRAETQYF
NA,TRBV29-1,TRBJ1-2,NA,TGCAGCGTCCAAGTGACAGATCTAAACACCTTC,CSVQVTDLNTF
few,TRBV7-9,TRBJ1-2,NA,TGTGCCAGCAGCTCCAACTCGTATGGCTACACCTTC,CASSSNSYGYTF
NA,TRBV7-9,TRBJ2-7,TRBD1,TGTGCCAGCAGCTGGGGGACAGCGCCCTACGAGCAGTACTTC,CASSWGTAPYEQYF
NA,TRBV10-3,TRBJ2-5,TRBD1,TGTGCCATCAGTTCTGAGGGGACAGTACAAGAGACCCAGTACTTC,CAISSEGTVQETQYF
NA,TRBV6-5,TRBJ2-7,TRBD2,TGTGCCAGCACTAGCGGGGTTTACGAGCAGTACTTC,CASTSGVYEQYF
NA,TRBV15,TRBJ2-7,NA,TGTGCCACCAGCAGACGCCAGGGGACTTTATACGAGCAGTACTTC,CATSRRQGTLYEQYF
once,TRBV6-4,TRBJ2-1,NA,TGTGCCAGCCGGGCTAACTCCTACAATGAGCAGTTCTTC,CASRANSYNEQFF
NA,TRBV20-1,TRBJ2-7,TRBD1,TGCAGTGCTAGAGATTTTCGGACAGGGAGCTACGAGCAGTACTTC,CSARDFRTGSYEQYF
few,TRBV18,TRBJ2-7,TRBD1,TGTGCCAGCTCACTGACAGGGAGCGAGCAGTACTTC,CASSLTGSEQYF
NA,TRBV5-1,TRBJ2-7,TRBD2,TGCGCCAGCAGCTTGGCTGCTAGCGGGAGCCACGAGCAGTACTTC,CASSLAASGSHEQYF
NA,TRBV12-5,TRBJ2-5,NA,TGTGCTAGTGCCAACGCTCGCCAGGAGGGAGCGGAGACCCAGTACTTC,CASANARQEGAETQYF
NA,TRBV5-1,TRBJ1-2,NA,TGCGCCAGCAGCTTGGATGCCGGGGGGGAATATGGCCACACCTTC,CASSLDAGGEYGHTF
many,TRBV7-6,TRBJ2-7,NA,TGTGCCAGCAGCTTAGACAGCCGCCTCTCCGAGCAGTACTTC,CASSLDSRLSEQYF
NA,TRBV3-1,TRBJ2-7,TRBD1,TGTGCCAGCAGTCGTTCAGACAGGGAAGCTCGTGGCGAGCAGTACTTC,CASSRSDREARGEQYF
many,TRBV9,TRBJ2-7,TRBD2,TGTGCCAGCAGCGTCCGAGCGGGAGGGAACTACGAGCAGTACTTC,CASSVRAGGNYEQYF
NA,TRBV7-9,TRBJ2-7,NA,TGTGCCAGCAGCTTAGTTCAAACCTCCTACGAGCAGTACTTC,CASSLVQTSYEQYF
NA,TRBV29-1,TRBJ2-7,TRBD1,TGCAGCGTACGGGACAGGGCGAGGGAGCAGTACTTC,CSVRDRAREQYF
NA,TRBV25-1,TRBJ2-7,NA,TGTGCCAGCAGGTCCCCGGGACATTACTTCTACGAGCAGTACTTC,CASRSPGHYFYEQYF
NA,TRBV11-2,TRBJ2-4,NA,TGTGCCAGCAGCGCTAGTGGGACAAGCAACCTACGGTACTTC,CASSASGTSNLRYF